The clone carrying this T cell receptor beta chain was observed many times. As yet, its antigen is unknown. This entry comes from a study of T cells in Graves' hyperthyroidism and ophthalmopathy. The CDR3 sequence is 15 residues long. Germline CDR1 is MGHDK and CDR2 is SYGVNS. Trimming pared 2 bases from V and 10 bases from J, leaving 20 bases between. Amplified TCR beta CDR3 regions derived from RNA transcripts. During a first-round RT-PCR of the TCR CDR3, the HTBI primer set was used. TCRdb called the multiplex PCR reads again in MiXCR, with one record for every CDR3 protein. The sample records about 500,000 distinct CDR3 sequences, approximately 14% being singletons. Study-wide results and caveats: In the blood, most expanded thyroid clonotypes above 0.001 appeared as well.

Orbital computed tomography and thyroid ultrasound, together with serum TRAb and thyroxine and clinical symptoms, were used for diagnoses. The rearrangement joins TRBV25-1 to TRBJ1-1, with D unresolved. The source of this sequence is a woman aged 18-29 years with Graves' hyperthyroidism. The sequenced sample consisted of blood. CDR3 in amino acids: CASSESPLDLRAAFF. CDR3 coding DNA: TGTGCCAGCAGTGAAAGCCCCCTGGATCTAAGGGCAGCTTTCTTT. Together with reference TRBV25-1 and TRBJ1-1, the CDR3 gives the full variable domain: EADIYQTPRYLVIGTGKKITLECSQTMGHDKMYWYQQDPGMELHLIHYSYGVNSTEKGDLSSESTVSRIRTEHFPLTLESARPSHTSQYLCASSESPLDLRAAFFGQGTRLTVV.